Below, one T cell receptor beta chain is given with its context. Its antigen is still unknown. The read is 3 residues too short to cover the CDR3 end, so that end is filled in from the germline J gene. In germline, CDR1 is MNHEY, CDR2 SVGEGT. The CDR3 spans 14 residues. V dropped 6 bases and J dropped 5; count of bases not matched to a gene: 5. Here immunoSEQ multiplex PCR was the method, and the copy in TCRdb shows in-frame clones only, minus some. This repertoire includes more than 30,000 clones. All participants had a single incident cervical HPV16 infection, and prevalent HPV16 infections were excluded. Cervical HPV DNA detected by MY09/MY11 PCR, typed by dot-blot. The data derive from a study of T cells in women clearing cervical HPV infection. Study results and limitations: Repertoire richness, not evenness, was significantly elevated in CIN3+ cases versus controls.

The clonotype comes from a woman aged 18-70 years with a cervical HPV16 infection that either progressed to CIN3+ or cleared (not recorded which). Sequenced material: blood buffy coat. V usage is TRBV6-2 or TRBV6-3 and J usage is TRBJ2-5, with 11 bases fitting TRBD1. The part of the CDR3 DNA that was read is TGTGCCAGCAGCGGGACAGGGGGTTTGGAGACC. Amino acid sequence: CASSGTGGLET. The full CDR3 reads CASSGTGGLETQYF.